One and the same sample provided the 19 T cell receptor beta chains below, sequenced in a study of T cells in Graves' hyperthyroidism and ophthalmopathy. RNA transcripts yielded amplified TCR beta CDR3 regions. In the first-round RT-PCR of the TCR CDR3, the HTBI primer set was used. MiXCR, run by TCRdb on the multiplex PCR reads, gives a single entry per CDR3 protein. The table lists approximately 600,000 distinct CDR3 sequences, 14% of them singletons. Input material: blood. These receptors all come from a woman between 25 and 40 years old with Graves' hyperthyroidism that later progressed to Graves' ophthalmopathy.

This clonotype has at least ten counts. The V call is TRBV6-2 or TRBV6-3, the J call TRBJ2-1; the match to TRBD2 covers 9 bases. The germline gives CDR1 MNHEY, CDR2 SVGEGT. Trimming at V came to 3 bases and at J to 4 bases, leaving 13 bases not matched to a gene. This CDR3 is built from 18 residues. The CDR3 spells CASSYSRREGHGYNEQFF. The CDR3 DNA reads as TGTGCCAGCAGTTATTCTCGGCGGGAGGGCCACGGTTACAATGAGCAGTTCTTC.

This clonotype was observed a handful of times. This rearrangement joins TRBV25-1 to TRBJ2-1; 8 bases fit TRBD2. The CDR3 is made up of 16 amino acids. Germline lookup yields CDR1 MGHDK and CDR2 SYGVNS. J lost 1 base, V lost 10 bases, and 12 bases had no gene match. The CDR3 sequence is CATKMEGGRSYNEQFF. CDR3 nucleotides: TGTGCCACTAAGATGGAGGGCGGGAGGTCCTACAATGAGCAGTTCTTC.

Remarks on this clonotype: Since a much larger clone is just one base distant, this may be a read error. The gene calls are TRBV6-1 and TRBJ1-3, with D uncertain. V dropped 6 bases and J dropped 4 bases, with 16 bases sitting between them. This CDR3 has 15 amino acids. Germline V gene data show CDR1 as MNHNS and CDR2 as SASEGT. The CDR3 region has the DNA TGTGCCAGCAGCCAGGAGCTCCCAAAGGGAAACACCATATATTTT. Its protein is CASSQELPKGNTIYF.

The rearrangement uses TRBV5-1 and TRBJ2-7; tentatively, D is TRBD2 (5 bases). The CDR3 sequence is 14 residues long. The germline CDR1 and CDR2 sequences are SGHRS and YFSETQ. V was pared by 2 bases and J by 0 bases, with 9 bases between. CDR3 loop: CASSFTGISYEQYF. Here the CDR3 DNA reads TGCGCCAGCAGCTTCACGGGGATCTCCTACGAGCAGTACTTC.

A few counts support this clonotype. V and J are TRBV30 and TRBJ1-1, with D perhaps matching TRBD1 (5 bases). The length of the CDR3 is 15 residues. Looked up from germline, CDR1 is GTSNPN and CDR2 is SVGIG (reference sequence). V was trimmed by 4 bases and J by 2 bases, leaving 17 bases between them. CDR3 region: CAWTVIGAANTEAFF. As DNA, the CDR3 is TGTGCCTGGACGGTAATTGGGGCGGCAAACACTGAAGCTTTCTTT. Together with reference TRBV30 and TRBJ1-1, the CDR3 gives the full variable domain: SQTIHQWPATLVQPVGSPLSLECTVEGTSNPNLYWYRQAAGRGLQLLFYSVGIGQISSEVPQNLSASRPQDRQFILSSKKLLLSDSGFYLCAWTVIGAANTEAFFGQGTRLTVV.

This clonotype has just a few counts. The chain links TRBV24-1 to TRBJ2-6; TRBD1 might be the D (5 bases). The CDR3 contains 14 residues. V dropped 7 bases and J dropped 2 bases, with 8 bases sitting between them. Germline CDR1 reads KGHDR; CDR2 reads SFDVKD. In nucleotides, the CDR3 is TGTGCCACCAGCCAGGGTCCTGGGGCCAACGTCCTGACTTTC. Translating it yields CATSQGPGANVLTF.

This clonotype has ten or more counts. The V gene is TRBV29-1, the J gene TRBJ1-2; no definite D call. Germline V gene data show CDR1 as SQVTM and CDR2 as ANQGSEA. Trimming cost V 3 bases and J 2 bases, with 13 bases left between them. The CDR3 runs to 14 residues. The CDR3 loop is CSVEGTDKNYGYTF. The CDR3 DNA is TGCAGCGTTGAGGGTACTGACAAGAACTATGGCTACACCTTC.

This clonotype came up many times. The chain is built from TRBV20-1 and TRBJ2-7; 16 nucleotides agree with TRBD2. The CDR3 runs 17 residues. Unmatched junction bases numbered 8, after V lost 3 bases and J lost 3 bases. Germline CDR1 DFQATT, CDR2 SNEGSKA (reference sequence). CDR3 sequence: CSASGGTSGRALYEQYF. CDR3 DNA sequence: TGCAGTGCTAGTGGCGGGACTAGCGGGAGGGCTCTCTACGAGCAGTACTTC.

This clonotype was recorded at least ten times. The chain couples TRBV7-2 to TRBJ2-7; TRBD2 matches 8 bases. The germline gives CDR1 SGHTA, CDR2 FQGNSA. CDR3 length: 15 residues. Unmatched junction bases numbered 11, after V lost 3 bases and J lost 7 bases. In DNA, the CDR3 is TGTGCCAGCAGCTTTCGACTAGCGAGCTCTTTAGAGCAGTACTTC. It specifies CASSFRLASSLEQYF.

This clonotype was observed many times. A much larger clone sits a single nucleotide away, making a read error possible. V is TRBV5-1 and J is TRBJ2-7; 7 nucleotides agree with TRBD2. V shed 6 bases and J 7 bases; nucleotides not matched to a gene: 13. The length of the CDR3 is 14 residues. Germline lookup yields CDR1 SGHRS and CDR2 YFSETQ. The CDR3 loop is CASTREAGVPEQYF. The DNA of the CDR3 is TGCGCCAGCACCCGAGAGGCGGGAGTCCCAGAGCAGTACTTC. The variable domain in full, with the rest retrieved from reference TRBV5-1 and TRBJ2-7, is KAGVTQTPRYLIKTRGQQVTLSCSPISGHRSVSWYQQTPGQGLQFLFEYFSETQRNKGNFPGRFSGRQFSNSRSEMNVSTLELGDSALYLCASTREAGVPEQYFGPGTRLTVT.

The chain combines TRBV13 with TRBJ2-7, with TRBD2 as a possible D gene (6 bases). Germline V gives CDR1 PRHDT, CDR2 FYEKMQ (reference sequence). The CDR3 loop spans 14 amino acids. Trimming pared 2 bases from V and 0 bases from J, leaving 8 bases between. The CDR3 protein is CASSLREASYEQYF. The CDR3 DNA sequence: TGTGCCAGCAGCTTAAGGGAGGCCTCCTACGAGCAGTACTTC.

This clonotype was picked up a small number of times. V usage is TRBV7-6 and J usage is TRBJ1-1; D is uncertain. The V gene's germline CDR1 is SGHVS and CDR2 FNYEAQ. The length of the CDR3 is 14 residues. V lost 5 bases, J lost 2 bases, and 12 bases lay in between. The CDR3 DNA reads TGTGCCAGCAGCCCCCAGCGTTTTAACACTGAAGCTTTCTTT. Protein sequence: CASSPQRFNTEAFF.

The V gene is TRBV7-8, the J gene TRBJ2-1; 9 positions match TRBD2. The CDR3 runs to 16 residues. V was clipped by 2 bases and J by 0 bases; unmatched bases: 2. Germline loops: CDR1 SGHVS, CDR2 FQNEAQ. The CDR3 DNA reads TGTGCCAGCAGCTTAAATAGCGGGAGCTCCTACAATGAGCAGTTCTTC. Its protein is CASSLNSGSSYNEQFF.

This clonotype appeared many times. The chain is built from TRBV12-3 or TRBV12-4 and TRBJ2-7; a weak D match, TRBD2 (6 bases). V shed 5 bases and J shed 3 bases, with 11 bases lying between them. The CDR3 length is 13 residues. Here the CDR3 DNA reads TGTGCCAGCAGTCCCTTGGGACTCTACGAGCAGTACTTC. It translates to CASSPLGLYEQYF.

This clonotype was picked up many times. This chain links TRBV28 with TRBJ1-2; no clear D. Trimming removed 6 bases at V and 1 base at J, with 12 bases between. Per the germline V gene, CDR1 is MDHEN and CDR2 is SYDVKM. The length of the CDR3 is 14 residues. CDR3 nucleotide sequence: TGTGCCAGCAGCCTAGGTCGCAGTAACTATGGCTACACCTTC. Amino acid sequence: CASSLGRSNYGYTF.

V gene TRBV2 combines with J gene TRBJ2-1; 10 bases fit TRBD2. After removal of 7 bases from V and 4 bases from J, the junction contained 10 bases not matched to a gene. CDR1 and CDR2 from the germline V gene are SNHLY and FYNNEI. CDR3 size: 16 residues. The CDR3 reads CASTLPAGGNYNEQFF. For the CDR3, the DNA is TGTGCCAGCACCCTCCCAGCGGGGGGGAATTACAATGAGCAGTTCTTC.

Notes on this clonotype: A much more abundant neighbour one base away suggests this may be a read error. The chain uses TRBV6-1 and TRBJ2-7; TRBD1 or TRBD2 may be the D gene (5 bases each). This CDR3 region has 14 residues. The V gene's germline CDR1 is MNHNS and CDR2 SASEGT. V was shortened by 6 bases and J by 2 bases, with 14 bases between the two germline ends. The CDR3 sequence is CASRPGAGPYEQYF. In DNA form, the CDR3 reads TGTGCCAGCAGGCCCGGGGCAGGGCCCTACGAGCAGTACTTC.

This clonotype was observed many times. The rearrangement joins TRBV27 to TRBJ2-7, with TRBD2 as a possible D gene (6 bases). Looked up from germline, CDR1 is MNHEY and CDR2 is SMNVEV (reference sequence). Trimming pared 6 bases from V and 0 bases from J, leaving 21 bases between. This CDR3 contains 17 residues. In DNA, the CDR3 is TGTGCCAGCAGGCGGGGTGCGGGGCCGACGAGCTCCTACGAGCAGTACTTC. This translates into CASRRGAGPTSSYEQYF.

This clonotype was seen a few times. This sequence joins TRBV3-1 and TRBJ2-5, with D perhaps matching TRBD1 or TRBD2 (6 bases each). The CDR3 runs to 16 residues. V lost 2 bases and J lost 4, with 17 bases in between. From germline, CDR1 is LGHDT and CDR2 YNNKEL (reference sequence). The DNA for the CDR3 is TGTGCCAGCAGCCAAAATGGGGGGCTGGTACGAGAGACCCAGTACTTC. Translating it yields CASSQNGGLVRETQYF.